Listed below are T cell receptor beta chains from one sample, sequenced in a study of shared clonotypes between healthy human individuals. Produced via immunoSEQ multiplex PCR; TCRdb's table is partial and in-frame only. The sample has around 510,000 clones, approximately 95% seen once; the top ten hold 0.05% to 0.07%. Sequencing was done on a sample of naive CD4+ T cells sorted from blood. The receptors derive from a woman aged 25 to 45 in good health. Both conserved end residues are part of each CDR3. Fields, in order: clone size, J gene, V gene, D gene, CDR3 DNA, CDR3 protein. D genes are given only for firm matches. Where a row states a size, it is once, few, many or the class of an expanded clone; other rows omit it.

>-|TRBJ2-3|TRBV9|-
TGTGCCAGCAGCGCCGCTAGCCCAGATACGCAGTATTTT
CASSAASPDTQYF
>-|TRBJ2-1|TRBV10-3|TRBD2
TGTGCCATCAGTGTTGGTGAGCTAGCGGCGGGTAATGAGCAGTTCTTC
CAISVGELAAGNEQFF
>-|TRBJ2-3|TRBV4-2|TRBD2
TGTGCCAGCAGCCAATCCTCGACTAGCGGATCTAGCACAGATACGCAGTATTTT
CASSQSSTSGSSTDTQYF
>once|TRBJ1-1|TRBV28|-
TGTGCCAGCGGCGAAAGTTTAACTGAAGCTTTCTTT
CASGESLTEAFF
>once|TRBJ1-1|TRBV5-5|-
TGTGCCAGCAGCTTGAGAGGGGGTGGGACTGAAGCTTTCTTT
CASSLRGGGTEAFF
>-|TRBJ1-2|TRBV9|TRBD1
TGTGCCAGCAGCGATCCGGACAGGGATCGCAATGGCTACACCTTC
CASSDPDRDRNGYTF
>-|TRBJ2-2|TRBV2|-
TGTGCCAGCCGCCAGGTGGGGGATACCGGGGAGCTGTTTTTT
CASRQVGDTGELFF
>-|TRBJ1-2|TRBV18|-
TGTGCCAGCTCCCCCGGCGTCGGGGACACTTTATATGGCTACACCTTC
CASSPGVGDTLYGYTF
>-|TRBJ1-2|TRBV5-4|-
TGTGCCAGCAGCTTGATGGGGGTGGGTGGCTACACCTTC
CASSLMGVGGYTF
>-|TRBJ2-2|TRBV19|-
TGTGCCAGTCCCTCGTGGGTCACCGGGGAGCTGTTTTTT
CASPSWVTGELFF
>-|TRBJ2-5|TRBV30|-
TGTGCCTGGAACCCCGGGGACGGCCAAGAGACCCAGTACTTC
CAWNPGDGQETQYF
>-|TRBJ1-2|TRBV7-9|-
TGTGCCAGCAGCTTAGGGGAGACAGGCGGCTACACCTTC
CASSLGETGGYTF
>-|TRBJ2-5|TRBV28|-
TGTGCCAGCAGTTTTAGGTTGCCCCAAGAGACCCAGTACTTC
CASSFRLPQETQYF
>-|TRBJ1-5|TRBV29-1|-
TGCAGCGTTGGGGAGACGGGCAATCAGCCCCAGCATTTT
CSVGETGNQPQHF
>once|TRBJ2-3|TRBV6-1|TRBD2
TGTGCCAGCAGCAAGACTAGCGGGAGGGCGGTGGCGCAGTATTTT
CASSKTSGRAVAQYF
>-|TRBJ1-5|TRBV30|-
TGTGCCTGGAGTGTAAATAGCAATCAGCCCCAGCATTTT
CAWSVNSNQPQHF
>-|TRBJ2-1|TRBV29-1|-
TGCAGCGTTAGTAACTCCTACAATGAGCAGTTCTTC
CSVSNSYNEQFF
>-|TRBJ1-5|TRBV28|-
TGTGCCAGCAGTTGGACAGTCAATCAGCCCCAGCATTTT
CASSWTVNQPQHF
>-|TRBJ2-7|TRBV7-3|TRBD2
TGTGCCAGCAGCTTAATCGTGGGACTAGCGGGAGGGCCGCCGGTCTCCTACGAGCAGTACTTC
CASSLIVGLAGGPPVSYEQYF
>-|TRBJ2-1|TRBV6-1|-
TGTGCCAGCAGCCCTCTAGCGTCTAGCAATGAGCAGTTCTTC
CASSPLASSNEQFF
>-|TRBJ2-2|TRBV5-4|-
TGTGCCAGCAGCACAGGGCCCGGGGAGCTGTTTTTT
CASSTGPGELFF
>-|TRBJ2-1|TRBV5-1|TRBD1
TGCGCCAGCAGCTTGAGGACAGGGTATTATAATGAGCAGTTCTTC
CASSLRTGYYNEQFF
>-|TRBJ2-7|TRBV28|-
TGTGCCAGCAGTTTTCTGGTCTACGAGCAGTACTTC
CASSFLVYEQYF
>-|TRBJ2-7|TRBV4-1|TRBD2
TGCGCCAGCAGCCAAGATACTGGGTTAGCGGGAGGGTACGAGCAGTACTTC
CASSQDTGLAGGYEQYF
>once|TRBJ2-7|TRBV13|-
TGTGCCAGCAGCTTACGGGGCATCCATTACGAGCAGTACTTC
CASSLRGIHYEQYF
>-|TRBJ2-7|TRBV9|-
TGTGCCAGCTCGCGAGGGGGGGACTCCTACGAGCAGTACTTC
CASSRGGDSYEQYF
>once|TRBJ1-1|TRBV7-9|TRBD1
TGTGCCAGCAGCGCCGGACAGGGGGAAACTGAAGCTTTCTTT
CASSAGQGETEAFF
>-|TRBJ1-1|TRBV28|-
TGTGCCAGCAGTTTTTTTGGGGGGGCTCCTAACACTGAAGCTTTCTTT
CASSFFGGAPNTEAFF
>-|TRBJ2-2|TRBV7-9|TRBD1
TGTGCCAGCAGATCCCGAGGGACAGGGATCCAGTTGAACACCGGGGAGCTGTTTTTT
CASRSRGTGIQLNTGELFF
>-|TRBJ1-5|TRBV30|-
TGTGCCTGGAGGGGGCAGGTGGGTCAGCCCCAGCATTTT
CAWRGQVGQPQHF
>-|TRBJ2-7|TRBV28|-
TGTGCCAGCAGGCCAGCCCGCGATTCTTCGGTATTAACTTTC
CASRPARDSSVLTF
>-|TRBJ2-7|TRBV28|-
TGTGCCAGCCAAGTCGCGGGACCCTACGAGCAGTACTTC
CASQVAGPYEQYF
>-|TRBJ2-7|TRBV4-1|TRBD1
TGCGCCAGCAGCCAAGATCGGAGTCCCGGGACAGGGATCTACGAGCAGTACTTC
CASSQDRSPGTGIYEQYF
>-|TRBJ2-3|TRBV28|-
TGTGCCACACGTACAGGGTCTAGCACAGATACGCAGTATTTT
CATRTGSSTDTQYF
>-|TRBJ1-5|TRBV28|-
TGTGCCAGCAACAAGGGTGGGCAACGGCGGCAGCCCCAGCATTTT
CASNKGGQRRQPQHF
>-|TRBJ1-1|TRBV5-4|TRBD1
TGTGCCAGCAGCCGCGAGGGGGCGCGCAGCACTGAAGCTTTCTTT
CASSREGARSTEAFF
>-|TRBJ2-2|TRBV29-1|-
TGCAGCGCGCGAGGACCCCCGGCCGGGGAGCTGTTTTTT
CSARGPPAGELFF
>-|TRBJ2-1|TRBV27|-
TGTGCCAGCAGTTCCGCCGTCCTCTACAATGAGCAGTTCTTC
CASSSAVLYNEQFF
>-|TRBJ1-6|TRBV6-5|TRBD1
TGTGCCAGCAGTCCCGGACAGGGGAGGTCACCCCTCCACTTT
CASSPGQGRSPLHF
>-|TRBJ2-3|TRBV28|-
TGTGCCAGCACCCGGGCCGACGGATACACAGATACGCAGTATTTT
CASTRADGYTDTQYF
>-|TRBJ1-1|TRBV28|-
TGTGCCAGCACCGGAGGTGGAGAGGAACTATTCCATAGGGCTTTCTTT
CASTGGGEELFHRAFF